Each of the 2 T cell receptor beta chains below was sequenced from the same sample in a study of shared clonotypes between healthy human individuals. Using immunoSEQ multiplex PCR, the repertoire was profiled, and TCRdb retains in-frame clones only, with some absent. The repertoire holds 450,000 to 500,000 clones, with 65% to 85% as singletons. Specimen: PBMCs. These receptor sequences come from a woman aged 40-49 years in good health. Some clones in this sample may be carry-over from other donors' samples.

Comment on this clone: A much bigger clone sits one base away, suggesting this may be a read error. Different DNA sequences within this sample yield the same CDR3. V usage is TRBV7-8 and J usage is TRBJ1-6, with D tentatively TRBD1 (6 bases). Germline V gene data show CDR1 as SGHVS and CDR2 as FQNEAQ. This CDR3 contains 16 residues. For the CDR3, the DNA is TGTGCCAGCAGTTCACAGGGTTCCCTCTCCAATTCACCACTCCACTTT. The encoded protein is CASSSQGSLSNSPLHF.

With respect to this clone: With a far larger clone one base away, a read error is the likely cause. The V and J genes are TRBV5-1 and TRBJ1-1; no definite D call. The V and J ends lost 0 bases and 4 bases respectively, with 7 bases between them. Per the germline V gene, CDR1 is SGHRS and CDR2 is YFSETQ. There are 13 residues in the CDR3. The CDR3 loop is CASSLVWGTEAFF. DNA for the CDR3: TGCGCCAGCAGCTTGGTCTGGGGCACTGAAGCTTTCTTT.